These T cell receptor beta chains were read from a single sample in a study of T cells after yellow fever vaccination. A single record per CDR3 protein comes from TCRdb applying MiXCR to the 5' RACE reads. The data show a few hundred thousand distinct CDR3 sequences, 6.9% seen once. The sample consisted of CD4+ T cells sorted from PBMCs, taken 15 days after the yellow fever booster vaccination. The receptor source for this set is a young man who received the YFV17D yellow fever vaccine. Each CDR3 is given with its conserved first and last residue. D genes are given only for firm matches. Rows may omit the clone size; those that give it use once, few, many or a size class.

clone size	V gene	D gene	J gene	CDR3 protein	CDR3 DNA
few	TRBV7-9	TRBD2	TRBJ2-7	CASTAGAGAYEQYF	TGTGCCAGCACGGCGGGAGCGGGAGCCTACGAGCAGTACTTC
.	TRBV23-1	TRBD2	TRBJ2-5	CASSPEEGTTLQETQYF	TGCGCCAGCAGCCCCGAAGAGGGGACTACTTTACAAGAGACCCAGTACTTC
.	TRBV9	.	TRBJ2-3	CASSVANTDTQYF	TGTGCCAGCAGCGTAGCCAACACAGATACGCAGTATTTT
few	TRBV12-3/TRBV12-4	TRBD2	TRBJ2-1	CASSSPTSPTYNEQFF	TGTGCCAGCAGTTCTCCGACTAGCCCTACGTACAATGAGCAGTTCTTC
many	TRBV15	.	TRBJ2-7	CATSTNVGYEQYF	TGTGCCACCAGCACGAACGTGGGCTACGAGCAGTACTTC
.	TRBV7-2	.	TRBJ2-2	CASSSAGALEGELFF	TGTGCCAGCAGCTCCGCCGGGGCGCTGGAAGGGGAGCTGTTTTTT
few	TRBV6-1	TRBD1	TRBJ2-7	CASRPNLGQSVDEQYF	TGTGCCAGCAGGCCTAACTTGGGACAGTCGGTCGACGAGCAGTACTTC
many	TRBV6-1	.	TRBJ2-2	CASSTLGGTGELFF	TGTGCCAGCAGCACTCTGGGGGGCACCGGGGAGCTGTTTTTT
few	TRBV4-3	.	TRBJ2-6	CASSQVRSGANVLTF	TGCGCCAGCAGCCAAGTAAGGTCTGGGGCCAACGTCCTGACTTTC
few	TRBV19	.	TRBJ1-1	CASSLQGTPEAFF	TGTGCCAGTAGTTTGCAAGGGACACCTGAAGCTTTCTTT
.	TRBV6-2/TRBV6-3	TRBD2	TRBJ2-3	CASSYGSGLAGVVDTQYF	TGTGCCAGCAGTTACGGATCGGGACTAGCGGGAGTAGTAGATACGCAGTATTTT
few	TRBV11-2	TRBD2	TRBJ2-5	CASSTGSRTSGPQETQYF	TGTGCCAGCAGCACGGGTAGTAGGACTAGCGGGCCCCAAGAGACCCAGTACTTC
.	TRBV2	.	TRBJ1-1	CASSGAGVTEAFF	TGTGCCAGCAGTGGGGCAGGGGTGACTGAAGCTTTCTTT
.	TRBV7-8	TRBD1	TRBJ2-7	CASSYSGQGEYEQYF	TGTGCCAGCAGCTACTCGGGACAGGGAGAGTACGAGCAGTACTTC